The 20 T cell receptor beta chains below were found in one sample sequenced in a study of identifying expanded T cells in peripheral blood. Profiling relied on immunoSEQ multiplex PCR, and the TCRdb table lists in-frame clones only, not all of them. The sample carries approximately 100,000 clones, about nine tenths recorded once. Sequencing was performed on blood. These receptors all stem from a person between 18 and 69 years old in good health.

This clone came up a few times. V and J are TRBV4-1 and TRBJ1-1, with D tentatively TRBD1 (5 bases). Germline V CDR1 and CDR2: MGHRA, YSYEKL. The CDR3 contains 14 residues. Trimming removed 8 bases from V and 1 base from J, with 14 bases in between. The CDR3: CASRRTPRNTEAFF. The DNA for the CDR3 is TGCGCCAGCCGAAGGACACCCAGGAACACTGAAGCTTTCTTT.

The V gene is TRBV6-1, the J gene TRBJ2-3; maybe TRBD2 (5 bases). V was clipped by 1 base and J by 0 bases, with 14 bases between them. The germline V gene has CDR1 MNHNS and CDR2 SASEGT. This CDR3 has 17 amino acids. The CDR3 nucleotides read TGTGCCAGCAGTGAAGAGGTGGGCGGGCTTAGCACAGATACGCAGTATTTT. The encoded protein is CASSEEVGGLSTDTQYF.

V and J are TRBV11-2 and TRBJ1-3; D not resolved. The CDR3 runs to 14 residues. V lost 0 bases and J lost 0, with 3 bases in between. CDR1 is SGHAT, CDR2 FQNNGV, per germline. The CDR3 spells CASSLDRSGNTIYF. The DNA of the CDR3 is TGTGCCAGCAGCTTAGATCGCTCTGGAAACACCATATATTTT.

This clone is a singleton in its sample. J is TRBJ1-5 and V is TRBV28; D gene unclear. The germline V gene has CDR1 MDHEN and CDR2 SYDVKM. The CDR3 is 16 amino acids. Trimming took off 3 bases at V and 7 bases at J, with 19 bases between the two ends. The CDR3 protein is CASSLKGFTGAQPQHF. CDR3 nucleotides: TGTGCCAGCAGTTTGAAAGGGTTCACGGGCGCCCAGCCCCAGCATTTT.

This clone was counted between two and nine times. The CDR3 DNA is TGTGCCAGCAGCTCTCCCGGGACAGGTACCTACGAGCAGTACTTC. It is translated as CASSSPGTGTYEQYF. V gene TRBV7-2 combines with J gene TRBJ2-7; 8 bases match TRBD1. The CDR3 is 15 residues long. V lost 4 bases and J lost 2; bases outside the gene matches: 7. Germline CDR1 SGHTA, CDR2 FQGNSA.

The V and J genes are TRBV7-3 and TRBJ2-3; 8 nucleotides align to TRBD2. The trim removed 5 bases at V and 4 bases at J, leaving 8 bases unmatched. The CDR3 extends over 15 amino acids. Germline-derived CDR1 and CDR2 are SGHTA and FQGTGA. CDR3 nucleotides: TGTGCCAGCAGCATTAGCGGGATGGGATCAGATACGCAGTATTTT. Residues: CASSISGMGSDTQYF.

The chain employs TRBV4-3 and TRBJ1-4, with a tentative D call TRBD1 (5 bases). Germline V gene sequence: CDR1 LGHNA, CDR2 YSLEER. The V and J ends lost 0 bases and 5 bases respectively, with 10 bases between them. The CDR3 has 15 amino acids. CDR3 in DNA: TGCGCCAGCAGCCAAGAGGCAGGGAGGAATGAAAAACTGTTTTTT. Translating it yields CASSQEAGRNEKLFF.

This clone was counted a single time. The chain has TRBV28 and TRBJ2-2; D gene ambiguous. Trimming shortened V by 2 bases and J by 6 bases, and 16 bases separated the two germline ends. The CDR3 sequence is 16 residues long. CDR1 and CDR2 from the germline V gene are MDHEN and SYDVKM. CDR3 sequence: CASSLRVGSPPGELFF. In DNA form, the CDR3 reads TGTGCCAGCAGTTTAAGGGTGGGCAGTCCCCCCGGGGAGCTGTTTTTT.

The V call is TRBV4-2, the J call TRBJ2-5; tentatively, D is TRBD2 (6 bases). This CDR3 is 15 amino acids long. V was trimmed by 6 bases and J by 2 bases, leaving 16 bases between them. Germline CDR1 LGHNA, CDR2 YNFKEQ. CDR3 in amino acids: CASRLTGTHQETQYF. Written as DNA, the CDR3 is TGTGCCAGCAGGTTAACCGGGACTCATCAAGAGACCCAGTACTTC.

The CDR3 sequence: CASSSRSGNTIYF. The CDR3 DNA reads TGTGCCAGCAGCTCGCGCTCTGGAAACACCATATATTTT. The V call is TRBV5-8, the J call TRBJ1-3; D unresolved. V was shortened by 3 bases and J by 0 bases, with 4 bases between the two germline ends. The CDR3 length is 13 residues. Germline V gene sequence: CDR1 SGHTS, CDR2 YDEGEE.

The chain joins TRBV7-2 to TRBJ2-7; TRBD1 agrees at 7 bases. The CDR3 length is 13 residues. V shed 5 bases and J 3 bases; nucleotides not matched to a gene: 4. Germline V gene data show CDR1 as SGHTA and CDR2 as FQGNSA. DNA of the CDR3: TGTGCCAGCAGCAAGACAGGGATCTACGAGCAGTACTTC. As protein: CASSKTGIYEQYF.

This chain links TRBV19 with TRBJ2-2; TRBD2 aligns across 11 bases. V trimming: 6 bases; J trimming: 3 bases; junction bases outside the gene matches: 6. CDR3 length: 16 residues. Looked up from germline, CDR1 is LNHDA and CDR2 is SQIVND (reference sequence). CDR3 region: CASSLGGLADTGELFF. The CDR3 DNA reads TGTGCCAGTAGCCTCGGGGGACTAGCGGACACCGGGGAGCTGTTTTTT.

The CDR3 region is CASSYFPSYGYTF. For the CDR3, the DNA is TGTGCCAGCAGTTACTTTCCCTCGTATGGCTACACCTTC. The V gene is TRBV6-6, the J gene TRBJ1-2; no definite D call. The V end was cut by 1 base, the J end by 5 bases, with 8 bases between. The CDR3 sequence is 13 residues long. CDR1 and CDR2 (germline): MNHNY, SVGAGI (reference sequence).

The chain links TRBV9 to TRBJ2-1; D may be TRBD2 (6 bases). CDR3 length: 15 residues. Deletions cut 4 bases from V and 9 bases from J, with 20 bases between. The germline V gene has CDR1 SGDLS and CDR2 YYNGEE. The CDR3: CASSPGTLVRSEQFF. The CDR3 nucleotides are TGTGCCAGCAGCCCCGGGACTCTCGTTCGGAGTGAGCAGTTCTTC.

The chain combines TRBV18 with TRBJ1-2; 9 nucleotides agree with TRBD1. V shed 3 bases and J 7 bases; nucleotides not matched to a gene: 9. From germline, CDR1 is KGHSH and CDR2 LQKENI. This CDR3 is 15 amino acids long. In nucleotides, the CDR3 is TGTGCCAGCTCACCTTCCGGGACAGGGTTAAGTGGCTACACCTTC. This encodes CASSPSGTGLSGYTF.

CDR3 sequence (DNA): TGCGCCAGCAGCCCAACACGAGCACCCACCTACGAGCAGTACTTC. Translating gives CASSPTRAPTYEQYF. This chain uses TRBV4-3 with TRBJ2-7; D remains unclear. CDR1 and CDR2 (germline): LGHNA, YSLEER. Trimming stripped 4 bases from V and 2 bases from J, with 15 bases between. The CDR3 totals 15 residues.

This chain uses TRBV6-5 with TRBJ1-1; D gene uncertain. From germline, CDR1 is MNHEY and CDR2 SVGAGI. This CDR3 is 14 amino acids long. Trimming removed 6 bases at V and 4 bases at J, with 15 bases between. The CDR3 reads CASSSTAGATEAFF. In DNA, the CDR3 is TGTGCCAGCAGCTCTACTGCAGGAGCCACTGAAGCTTTCTTT.

The chain is built from TRBV9 and TRBJ1-4; TRBD1 aligns across 8 bases. Per the germline V gene, CDR1 is SGDLS and CDR2 is YYNGEE. The length of the CDR3 is 14 residues. V gave up 4 bases and J gave up 4 bases; unmatched junction bases: 3. CDR3 region: CASSQGANNEKLFF. As DNA, the CDR3 is TGTGCCAGCAGCCAGGGGGCAAATAATGAAAAACTGTTTTTT.

The sample holds one count of this clone. This chain joins TRBV28 and TRBJ2-1; maybe TRBD1 (5 bases). The V and J ends lost 3 bases and 8 bases respectively, with 11 bases between them. CDR1 and CDR2 (germline): MDHEN, SYDVKM. The CDR3 extends over 13 amino acids. CDR3 amino acids: CASSFSRDHEQFF. The DNA for the CDR3 is TGTGCCAGCAGTTTCTCCAGGGATCATGAGCAGTTCTTC.

In its sample, this clone was seen once. The chain employs TRBV11-1 and TRBJ1-2; D possibly corresponds to TRBD1 (6 bases). Per germline, CDR1 SGHAT and CDR2 FQDESV (reference sequence). Between the trimmed V and J ends, which lost 4 bases and 0 bases, there was a span of 15 bases. This CDR3 contains 16 residues. The CDR3 sequence is CASSSPQGHSNYGYTF. Here the CDR3 DNA reads TGTGCCAGCAGCTCCCCACAGGGACATTCTAACTATGGCTACACCTTC. The variable domain in full, with the rest retrieved from reference TRBV11-1 and TRBJ1-2, is EAEVAQSPRYKITEKSQAVAFWCDPISGHATLYWYRQILGQGPELLVQFQDESVVDDSQLPKDRFSAERLKGVDSTLKIQPAELGDSAMYLCASSSPQGHSNYGYTFGSGTRLTVV.